This T cell receptor (beta chain) is drawn from a study of persistence of HIV-infected CD4 T cells. Note on this clone: Its antigen remains unknown.

This was the immunoSEQ version 4 assay in survey mode. The table came from immunoSEQ multiplex PCR; TCRdb's copy has only in-frame clones and leaves some out. Among just over 40,000 clones, approximately 78% were seen once, and the ten largest hold approximately 14%. Overlapping HIV-1 Gag 15-mer peptides at about 1 ug per peptide per mL were used. CD40L-negative CD69-negative CD45RO-high memory CD4+ T cells were sorted as populations depleted of antigen-responding cells. The CDR3 totals 12 residues. V was clipped by 3 bases and J by 6 bases, with 9 bases between them. The specimen comprised CD4+ T cells sorted from PBMCs after approximately 20-hour stimulation, sampled from a patient who received antiretroviral therapy. This chain links TRBV12-3 or TRBV12-4 with TRBJ2-7, with D maybe TRBD1 (5 bases). This TCR was sampled from an adult man with HIV who was CMV-seropositive. The CDR3 DNA is TGTGCCAGCAGTTTCACAGGAACCGAGCAGTACTTC. Protein product: CASSFTGTEQYF.